This T cell receptor beta chain stems from a study of shared clonotypes between healthy human individuals (TCRdb year 2020). For the wider study: The cohort comprised a couple of women and a few men aged 18 to 49 years. Per donor, three plates each were used for CD4 naive and CD4 memory, two for CD8 naive, and one for CD8 memory. To estimate repertoire size and how much clonotypes are shared between individuals, the study performed deep sequencing of blood TCR repertoires from about five healthy adults. To increase sequencing depth and limit assay-specific biases, different laboratories used diverse techniques to prepare libraries and sequence TCR repertoires. Between about 0.94 and 8.9 billion PBMCs per donor were obtained by leukapheresis. Overall results and qualifications from the work: Sampling was limited to blood, and TCR repertoires in tissue likely differ from TCR repertoires in blood. The genetic and exposure-history diversity represented was limited by the small number of donors. Incomplete sequencing was indicated by rarefaction of sorted-subset datasets, despite the large sequencing depth. Across a few donors, approximately 5% of naive CD4, around 3.5% of naive CD8, 2.3% of memory CD4, and 0.4% of memory CD8 clonotypes were shared. Compared with non-shared clonotypes, clonotypes shared by all four sorted-subset donors had higher generation probabilities. Based on pairwise subsampling, the degree of clonotype sharing among donors was expected to be affected by sequencing depth. Larger estimated clonotype richness was generally found for naive subsets than for memory subsets.

Using the deep immunoSEQ assay, multiplex PCR amplified TCR CDR3 regions from genomic DNA. Extracted genomic DNA from each cell subset was distributed evenly across all wells of several immunoSEQ 96-well plates, and each plate was treated as a replicate. For sorted subsets, approximately 210 ng of genomic DNA, equivalent to some 30,000 T cell genomes, went into each replicate PCR. Purified libraries were quantified with a Qubit 3.0 fluorometer, sized on a Bioanalyzer 2100, and re-quantified with the KAPA Library Quantification kit. Each immunoSEQ 96-well plate was sequenced on its own single-read 150-cycle Illumina NextSeq 550 flow cell. The authors' analysis ran thus. Because the immunoSEQ output held only junctional sequences and lacked quality scores, the filtering could not match the filtering applied to full-length reads. Sequences were annotated with PyIR, a Python wrapper for IgBLAST v1.9, using IMGT germline references to assign V/J genes and CDR3. Any read was removed if the V/J assignment was weak (E-value above 1e-6), the CDR3 was missing, or the read contained stop codons, out-of-frame junctions, or ambiguous translated residues. V3J clonotypes were defined as sequences sharing an identical inferred V gene, J gene, and CDR3 amino acid sequence. To compute the percentage overlap between repertoires, the number of shared unique clonotypes was divided by the size of the smaller repertoire. Repertoire richness was assessed with RTK rarefaction, the Chao1 estimator, and Recon v2.1 estimates of unobserved clonotypes. OLGA was used to compute generation probabilities for all TCRbeta clonotypes that the gDNA method yielded from a few donors. Imported from immuneACCESS, the table was reduced by TCRdb to in-frame sequences with V and J called. These copies leave out some clones; in studies compared against another copy, an unresolved V gene accounts for under half, and the cause of the remainder is not known. V and J calls and clone size come straight from that table; D and trimming were deduced from the DNA. This sample is represented by about 380,000 clones; 96% of them were singletons. In total, the top ten clones hold approximately 0.3% of the sample.

Comment on this clone: Its antigen specificity is not known. No much larger clone exists at a distance of one base, and base qualities are not known.

Healthy HIV-negative adults with no recently reported acute infections or vaccinations were included as donors. Only Caucasian adults living in Nashville, Tennessee, USA were represented among the donors. CD8 memory samples consisted of magnetically selected CD45RO+ cells combined with CCR7-negative CD45RA+ effector memory (TemRA) cells. Blood was collected by leukapheresis, and PBMCs were isolated by Ficoll-Histopaque density gradient centrifugation and then cryopreserved in liquid nitrogen vapor phase. Analytical flow cytometry was used to check the purity and quantity of every magnetically sorted T cell population. Genomic DNA was isolated from every sorted fraction and measured by UV absorbance on a Nanodrop 2000c. Counted from cysteine to phenylalanine, this CDR3 has 14 amino acids. The DNA shown is the 42-base CDR3, in frame from base 1. V loses 6 bases, J loses 0 bases, and the germline ends lie 9 bases apart. Taken from the germline V gene, the CDR1 and CDR2 loops are MDHEN and SYDVKM.

This chain is built from TRBV28 and TRBJ1-3, with the D gene too uncertain to name. The sequenced sample was memory CD8+ T cells sorted from blood. In light of the paper, this sample's cell subset or site label describes: CD45RO+ cells pooled with CCR7-negative TemRA cells. The receptor was derived from a man younger than 40 in good health. The CDR3 here reads CASSQHGSGNTIYF. In nucleotide form, the sequence is TGTGCCAGCAGCCAACACGGCTCTGGAAACACCATATATTTT.